The subject of this entry is one T cell receptor (beta chain). Its antigen is still unknown. No per-base quality is available; no much larger clone lies one base away. Its CDR3 holds 14 amino acids, cysteine through phenylalanine. Only the CDR3 part of the read is kept: 42 bases, read in frame from the first base. The germline V gene specifies SQVTM as CDR1 and ANQGSEA as CDR2. From V the trimming removes 6 bases and from J it removes 2 bases, while the gene matches leave 10 bases of the junction unaccounted for. These data come from a study of CD8 T cells in ankylosing spondylitis (dated by TCRdb to between 2016 and 2019). About the study as a whole: The study profiled T cell receptor beta repertoires in healthy donors and ankylosing spondylitis patients to find disease-linked TCR variants. The full study cohort was made up of 25 ankylosing spondylitis patients and over 90 healthy donors. Peripheral blood samples were taken, and synovial fluid was additionally collected from ankylosing spondylitis patients. General findings and caveats noted by the study authors: Some of the motif variants had been reported before in the synovial fluid and blood of reactive arthritis patients, a finding that suggests common disease-initiation mechanisms. Blood from ankylosing spondylitis patients appeared to be characterized by a TCR beta motif composed of 7 to 9 highly homologous amino acid variants. The disease-linked clones showed a CD8+ phenotype and occurred at relatively low frequencies in peripheral blood. According to the report, matched synovial fluid samples from ankylosing spondylitis patients were significantly enriched for the disease-linked clones.

Instrument on record: Illumina HiSeq 2500. TCR beta libraries were prepared by quantitative 5'-RACE with molecular barcodes. The paper's processing steps were these. A new computational method, built on a probabilistic model of VDJ rearrangement, was used to identify disease-linked TCR variants. TCRdb's own reprocessing of the public reads used fastp at Q25 and MiXCR and kept productive beta chains. CDR3 protein duplicates are merged, each entry listing the most common genes and DNA. The V and J calls follow TCRdb's processing rather than the paper's. The sample has under 300,000 distinct CDR3 sequences on record, 15% to 20% of them singletons. The ten largest clonotypes hold under 40% of the sample.

The rearrangement joined TRBV29-1 to TRBJ2-7; TRBD1 fits 7 bases in the junction. The TCR was taken from a male donor with ankylosing spondylitis or in good health (not recorded which). The sequencing input was blood, either unsorted or a sorted T cell fraction (not recorded which). CDR3 region: CSVEIPGQPYEQYF. DNA sequence: TGCAGCGTAGAAATACCGGGACAGCCCTACGAGCAGTACTTC.